This T cell receptor beta chain was obtained from a study of a mutant IDH1 vaccine in newly diagnosed glioma. Study-level information: Prior therapy was radiotherapy, temozolomide, or both; most received both.

Worth noting for this clone: Antigen unknown.

The sample's time point: baseline, week 1 (first vaccination visit). Noted treatment: pre-vaccination baseline after standard-of-care therapy. The astrocytomas were IDH1-mutant, ATRX-negative, and WHO grade 3 or 4. Study results and limitations: It seemed that pseudoprogression was not linked to changes in the top peripheral T cell clonotypes.

The repertoire was sequenced with immunoSEQ multiplex PCR; TCRdb's copy has only in-frame clones and lacks some. The sample comprises 50,000 to 65,000 clones, 80% to 90% of which are singletons, and approximately 19% rests with the top ten. CDR3 length equals 13 residues. The germline CDR1 and CDR2 sequences are GTSNPN and SVGIG (reference sequence). Trimming took off 4 bases at V and 0 bases at J, with 9 bases between the two ends. The TCR sequence derives from a man in his late teens or twenties with glioma. V is TRBV30 and J is TRBJ1-1; D is undetermined. Material: PBMCs, obtained from a glioma patient treated with radiotherapy, temozolomide or both. The CDR3 DNA reads as TGTGCCTGGAATAGCCAGGTGAACACTGAAGCTTTCTTT. This translates into CAWNSQVNTEAFF. Supplemented by reference TRBV30 and TRBJ1-1, the full variable domain reads SQTIHQWPATLVQPVGSPLSLECTVEGTSNPNLYWYRQAAGRGLQLLFYSVGIGQISSEVPQNLSASRPQDRQFILSSKKLLLSDSGFYLCAWNSQVNTEAFFGQGTRLTVV.